Listed below are T cell receptor beta chains from one sample, sequenced in a study of long-term antiretroviral therapy in people with HIV. Method: immunoSEQ multiplex PCR; TCRdb's copy keeps in-frame clones and lacks some. The sample lists around 40,000 clones, around 94% occurring once. Sequences were derived from unsorted PBMCs, sampled 4.1 years after starting antiretroviral therapy. The receptors were sampled from a woman aged 50 to 60 with HIV. The CDR3 runs from the conserved cysteine through the conserved F or W. The order of the fields is CDR3 DNA, CDR3 protein, V gene, D gene, J gene, clone size. A D gene is named only where the DNA matches it firmly. Part of the rows lack a size; the others show once, few, many or a class for expanded clones.

TGTGCCAGTAAACCCGGGACAGGGAACACCGGGGAGCTGTTTTTT	CASKPGTGNTGELFF	TRBV19	TRBD1	TRBJ2-2	-
TGTGCCAGCAGCTTGGGGGGCAGCACAGATACGCAGTATTTT	CASSLGGSTDTQYF	TRBV11-3	-	TRBJ2-3	-
TGTGCCAGTAGTTCGGGGGATACTCTCTATAATTCACCCCTCCACTTT	CASSSGDTLYNSPLHF	TRBV19	-	TRBJ1-6	-
TGTGCCAGCAGCCCCCGGGGTAGGGGCACTGAAGCTTTCTTT	CASSPRGRGTEAFF	TRBV7-2	-	TRBJ1-1	-
TGTGCCAGCAGTTCGATGGGGAATAGATCACCCCTCCACTTT	CASSSMGNRSPLHF	TRBV6-6	-	TRBJ1-6	-
TGTGCTAGTGGTCCCGGACAGGGAAAGACTGAAGCTTTCTTT	CASGPGQGKTEAFF	TRBV12-5	TRBD1	TRBJ1-1	medium-sized
TGTGCCAGCAGCCAGGACAGGGGGCATTGGAATGAGCAGTTCTTC	CASSQDRGHWNEQFF	TRBV5-4	TRBD1	TRBJ2-1	-
TGTGCCAGCAGTTTAGAGGGGGGCAATCAGCCCCAGCATTTT	CASSLEGGNQPQHF	TRBV27	-	TRBJ1-5	-
TGTGCCAGCAGCTTGGATATAGGGACTGCAATAAATACGCAGTATTTT	CASSLDIGTAINTQYF	TRBV5-6	-	TRBJ2-3	-
TGTGCCAGCAAGGTTAGGTGGGATAGCAATCAGCCCCAGCATTTT	CASKVRWDSNQPQHF	TRBV2	-	TRBJ1-5	-
TGCGCCAGCAGCTTGAGTGACCACTCTGGGGCCAACGTCCTGACTTTC	CASSLSDHSGANVLTF	TRBV5-1	-	TRBJ2-6	-
TGTGCCAGCAGGCTGGACAGGGGCGCAGATACGCAGTATTTT	CASRLDRGADTQYF	TRBV6-1	TRBD1	TRBJ2-3	-
TGTGCCAGCAGCCAAGGCGGGGACAGTGGCTACACCTTC	CASSQGGDSGYTF	TRBV4-2	TRBD1	TRBJ1-2	-
TGTGCCAGTAGTATCCCCCCTGTCGGGGAGCTGTTTTTT	CASSIPPVGELFF	TRBV19	-	TRBJ2-2	-
TGTGCCTGGAGTTGGGACAGTATTACTTCTAACTATGGCTACACCTTC	CAWSWDSITSNYGYTF	TRBV30	TRBD1	TRBJ1-2	-
TGTGCCAGCAGCACAGGGACTAGTATCTACACAGATACGCAGTATTTT	CASSTGTSIYTDTQYF	TRBV7-8	TRBD2	TRBJ2-3	-
TGTGCCAGCAGCCAAACAAACCGACCGGAGGTCAACTATGGCTACACCTTC	CASSQTNRPEVNYGYTF	TRBV4-2	-	TRBJ1-2	-
TGTGCCAGCAGTTACACCGAACTCGCCCGCGAGGACGAGCAGTACTTC	CASSYTELAREDEQYF	TRBV6-5	-	TRBJ2-7	-
TGCGCCAGCAGCCAGGGGACTAGCGGGGGACCCACCTACAATGAGCAGTTCTTC	CASSQGTSGGPTYNEQFF	TRBV4-1	TRBD2	TRBJ2-1	-
TGTGCCAGCAGCACTTACAGGGTGGGCGGGGAGCTGTTTTTT	CASSTYRVGGELFF	TRBV7-2	-	TRBJ2-2	-
TGTGCCAGCAGCGTGTCCTCCCGGGACAGCCACACTGAAGCTTTCTTT	CASSVSSRDSHTEAFF	TRBV9	TRBD1	TRBJ1-1	-
TGTGCCAGCAGCTTACGGGTACAGGGAGGGAAGGACCAAGAGACCCAGTACTTC	CASSLRVQGGKDQETQYF	TRBV7-9	-	TRBJ2-5	-
TGTGCCAGCAGCCTGTTCCGGGAGCTGTTTTTT	CASSLFRELFF	TRBV11-2	-	TRBJ2-2	few
TGTGCCAGCAGCTTGGAGGCCCAGTCCTATAATTCACCCCTCCACTTT	CASSLEAQSYNSPLHF	TRBV5-4	-	TRBJ1-6	-
TGTGCCTGGAGTCCGGCGGGGTCCCAGTACTTC	CAWSPAGSQYF	TRBV30	-	TRBJ2-5	-
TGTGCCAGCAGGCCTTCAGGGGGGCAGGGCGACTATGGCTACACCTTC	CASRPSGGQGDYGYTF	TRBV6-6	TRBD1	TRBJ1-2	-
TGTGCCAGTAGTGACGGGACTTCTACAGATACGCAGTATTTT	CASSDGTSTDTQYF	TRBV19	-	TRBJ2-3	-
TGTGCCAGCAGTGCCGGGACGCCCGCTAACTATGGCTACACCTTC	CASSAGTPANYGYTF	TRBV6-1	-	TRBJ1-2	few
TGTGCCAGCAGCTTGGGACAGGGTAATGTTGGCTACACCTTC	CASSLGQGNVGYTF	TRBV7-9	TRBD1	TRBJ1-2	-
TGTGCCAGCAGCTTAGCTTTGGCGGTGAACACCGGGGAGCTGTTTTTT	CASSLALAVNTGELFF	TRBV7-2	-	TRBJ2-2	-
TGTGCCAGCAGTTTAGGACAGGCTGCGACCGGGGAGCTGTTTTTT	CASSLGQAATGELFF	TRBV27	TRBD1	TRBJ2-2	-
TGTGCCAGCAGCCGGACTCGTAATTCACCCCTCCACTTT	CASSRTRNSPLHF	TRBV7-2	-	TRBJ1-6	-
TGTGCCAGCACGGAACAGGTGAATCAGCCCCAGCATTTT	CASTEQVNQPQHF	TRBV6-1	-	TRBJ1-5	-
TGTGCCAGTAGCTCCCGGGACAGGGGATACAATGAGCAGTTCTTC	CASSSRDRGYNEQFF	TRBV19	TRBD1	TRBJ2-1	-
TGCGCCAGCAGCCTAGACAGGGGGAGCTACGAGCAGTACTTC	CASSLDRGSYEQYF	TRBV4-1	TRBD1	TRBJ2-7	-